Below, 20 T cell receptor beta chains from the same sample are listed, as sequenced in a study of circulating and synovial CD4+ cells in juvenile arthritis. Libraries were prepared by immunoSEQ multiplex PCR; TCRdb keeps only in-frame clonotypes and omits some of them. There are about 39,000 clones in the sample; about 94% occur only once, and roughly 0.7% lies in the top ten. The sample comprised CD4+ T cells from blood. These receptors were collected from a human donor with juvenile idiopathic arthritis.

The chain recombines TRBV2 with TRBJ2-2; TRBD2 matches at 10 bases. Germline CDR1 reads SNHLY; CDR2 reads FYNNEI. The J segment lost 0 bases and the V segment lost 9 bases, leaving 4 bases of the junction unmatched. The CDR3 is 15 residues long. CDR3 residues: CARGTSASNTGELFF. CDR3 in DNA: TGTGCCAGGGGGACTAGCGCATCGAACACCGGGGAGCTGTTTTTT. Full variable domain (remainder filled in from reference TRBV2 and TRBJ2-2): EPEVTQTPSHQVTQMGQEVILRCVPISNHLYFYWYRQILGQKVEFLVSFYNNEISEKSEIFDDQFSVERPDGSNFTLKIRSTKLEDSAMYFCARGTSASNTGELFFGEGSRLTVL.

CDR3 amino acids: CASSRIRDKHYGYTF. The DNA of the CDR3 is TGCGCCAGCAGCCGAATCCGGGACAAACACTATGGCTACACCTTC. The chain carries TRBV5-1 and TRBJ1-2; D possibly corresponds to TRBD1 (6 bases). Germline CDR1 and CDR2: SGHRS and YFSETQ. CDR3 length: 15 amino acids. The V and J ends lost 4 bases and 3 bases respectively, with 16 bases between them.

The V and J genes are TRBV12-5 and TRBJ2-1; possibly TRBD1 for D (5 bases). Deletions cut 4 bases from V and 0 bases from J, with 16 bases between. The CDR3 contains 17 residues. The germline V gene encodes CDR1 LGHNT and CDR2 FRNRAP. The chain's CDR3 is CASGYSTVPSSYNEQFF. The CDR3 region has the DNA TGTGCTAGTGGTTACTCGACAGTCCCAAGCTCCTACAATGAGCAGTTCTTC.

This clone occurred once. The rearrangement joins TRBV10-3 to TRBJ1-5; 10 bases are a match to TRBD1. This CDR3 is built from 14 residues. V lost 2 bases and J lost 6; bases outside the gene matches: 1. CDR1 and CDR2 (germline): ENHRY, SYGVKD. The CDR3 coding sequence is TGTGCCATCAGTGAGGGACAGGGGGGTCAGCCCCAGCATTTT. Its protein product is CAISEGQGGQPQHF.

This chain joins TRBV6-1 and TRBJ1-4; TRBD1 matches 8 bases. This CDR3 region has 13 residues. J was trimmed by 7 bases and V by 10 bases; bases with no gene match: 8. The germline gives CDR1 MNHNS, CDR2 SASEGT. The DNA for the CDR3 is TGTGCCACTGGACAGGGCCCTTTTGAAAAACTGTTTTTT. Translating gives CATGQGPFEKLFF.

The rearrangement links TRBV6-1 to TRBJ2-5; TRBD1 agrees at 7 bases. CDR3 length: 13 residues. CDR1 and CDR2 (germline): MNHNS, SASEGT. V gave up 10 bases and J gave up 2 bases; unmatched junction bases: 7. CDR3 loop: CATALTGQETQYF. The CDR3 coding sequence is TGTGCCACCGCTCTGACAGGGCAAGAGACCCAGTACTTC.

The chain combines TRBV4-3 with TRBJ1-2; D is uncertain. The germline V gene has CDR1 LGHNA and CDR2 YSLEER. The CDR3 is 14 amino acids. The V end was cut by 0 bases, the J end by 8 bases, with 13 bases between. CDR3 DNA: TGCGCCAGCAGCCAAGATCACGGCTCGGGGGGCTACACCTTC. Protein product: CASSQDHGSGGYTF.

The rearrangement joins TRBV6-1 to TRBJ2-5; the D gene is possibly TRBD2 (6 bases). TRBJ2-7 explains the end of the DNA better; the J call may be wrong. The CDR3 is 13 residues long. CDR1 and CDR2 from the germline V gene are MNHNS and SASEGT. This CDR3 is CASSETGAYEQYF. CDR3 DNA: TGTGCCAGCAGTGAAACGGGAGCCTACGAGCAGTACTTC.

The chain couples TRBV18 to TRBJ1-4, with 12 positions matching TRBD1. Looked up from germline, CDR1 is KGHSH and CDR2 is LQKENI. V was pared by 3 bases and J by 8 bases, with 10 bases of the junction left unmatched. CDR3 length equals 17 residues. The CDR3 DNA reads TGTGCCAGCTCACCGGGACAGGGGGCTTTGATGGGCGAAAAACTGTTTTTT. It encodes CASSPGQGALMGEKLFF.

J is TRBJ1-3 and V is TRBV14, with D perhaps TRBD1 (5 bases). CDR3 length: 13 amino acids. The germline V gene encodes CDR1 SGHDN and CDR2 FVKESK. Between the trimmed V and J ends, which lost 1 base and 16 bases, there was a span of 17 bases. CDR3 in amino acids: CASSQVATGLSYF. As DNA, the CDR3 is TGTGCCAGCAGCCAAGTAGCCACGGGACTCTCCTATTTT.

The rearrangement joins TRBV4-1 to TRBJ1-1; 7 bases are a match to TRBD1. Germline CDR1 reads MGHRA; CDR2 reads YSYEKL. The length of the CDR3 is 14 residues. V was pared by 4 bases and J by 1 base, with 3 bases of the junction left unmatched. This CDR3 reads CASSRDRENTEAFF. The DNA for the CDR3 is TGCGCCAGCAGCCGAGACAGGGAGAACACTGAAGCTTTCTTT.

This clone was recorded only once. The V call is TRBV2, the J call TRBJ1-3, with TRBD1 matching 7 bases. V lost 4 bases and J lost 1; bases outside the gene matches: 7. The CDR3 loop spans 16 amino acids. Looked up from germline, CDR1 is SNHLY and CDR2 is FYNNEI. The CDR3 DNA sequence: TGTGCCAGCAGTGGCCGACAGGGTGGGTCTGGAAACACCATATATTTT. As protein: CASSGRQGGSGNTIYF.

J is TRBJ1-4 and V is TRBV7-9, with 9 bases that match TRBD1. The CDR3 length is 15 residues. The trim removed 4 bases at V and 8 bases at J, leaving 8 bases unmatched. Germline lookup yields CDR1 SEHNR and CDR2 FQNEAQ (reference sequence). The CDR3 nucleotides are TGTGCCAGCAGCTCCCCGACAGGGGGGCAAGAAAAACTGTTTTTT. The encoded protein is CASSSPTGGQEKLFF.

The CDR3 sequence: CASSQRLAGGPYEQYF. The CDR3 bases are TGCGCCAGCAGCCAGAGACTAGCGGGGGGTCCCTACGAGCAGTACTTC. The rearrangement uses TRBV4-1 and TRBJ2-7, with TRBD2 matching over 13 bases. There are 16 residues in the CDR3. Germline CDR1 and CDR2: MGHRA and YSYEKL. Trimming cost V 3 bases and J 2 bases; bases outside gene matches: 4.

This chain joins TRBV5-1 and TRBJ2-3; a weak D match, TRBD2 (5 bases). The germline V gene has CDR1 SGHRS and CDR2 YFSETQ. The V gene lost 0 bases and the J gene lost 1 base, with 12 bases spanning the gap. The CDR3 consists of 16 residues. The CDR3 bases are TGCGCCAGCAGCTTGGCCGCCAGCGGAGGCACAGATACGCAGTATTTT. Translating it yields CASSLAASGGTDTQYF.

The chain carries TRBV6-1 and TRBJ1-2, with TRBD1 matching over 8 bases. J was trimmed by 7 bases and V by 11 bases; bases with no gene match: 9. The CDR3 totals 12 residues. The germline CDR1 and CDR2 sequences are MNHNS and SASEGT. CDR3 in amino acids: CAGRGQGVGYTF. The CDR3 region has the DNA TGTGCCGGCCGAGGACAGGGCGTTGGCTACACCTTC.

The genes are TRBV5-4 and TRBJ1-2; TRBD1 aligns across 8 bases. With 3 bases clipped from V and 5 bases from J, the junction kept 6 bases outside the gene matches. The CDR3 is 14 residues long. Germline V gene sequence: CDR1 SGHNT, CDR2 YYREEE (reference sequence). The CDR3 bases are TGTGCCAGCAGCTCTGGACAGGGAGTATATGGCTACACCTTC. Translating it yields CASSSGQGVYGYTF. Drawing the rest from reference TRBV5-4 and TRBJ1-2, the complete variable domain is ETGVTQSPTHLIKTRGQQVTLRCSSQSGHNTVSWYQQALGQGPQFIFQYYREEENGRGNFPPRFSGLQFPNYSSELNVNALELDDSALYLCASSSGQGVYGYTFGSGTRLTVV.

The chain is built from TRBV9 and TRBJ2-5, with TRBD2 as a possible D gene (5 bases). The CDR3 has 15 amino acids. Germline loops: CDR1 SGDLS, CDR2 YYNGEE. V lost 4 bases and J 5 bases, leaving 18 bases between the germline ends. For the CDR3, the DNA is TGTGCCAGCAGCCCGAGCATAGGAGGATGGGAGACCCAGTACTTC. It translates to CASSPSIGGWETQYF.

This sequence joins TRBV6-1 and TRBJ2-5; D might be TRBD2 (7 bases). The DNA end favors TRBJ2-7, so the J call may be wrong. The length of the CDR3 is 14 residues. Germline values: CDR1 MNHNS, CDR2 SASEGT. The CDR3 protein is CASQGRGPAYEQYF. CDR3 bases: TGTGCCAGTCAAGGGCGGGGGCCCGCCTACGAGCAGTACTTC.

This clone was observed a few times. This rearrangement joins TRBV4-3 to TRBJ1-3; weak D call: TRBD1 (6 bases). Trimming shortened V by 3 bases and J by 0 bases, and 18 bases separated the two germline ends. This CDR3 has 18 amino acids. From germline, CDR1 is LGHNA and CDR2 YSLEER. Written as DNA, the CDR3 is TGCGCCAGCAGCCAGAGCAGTACAGGGCTTCTCTCTGGAAACACCATATATTTT. Amino acids: CASSQSSTGLLSGNTIYF.